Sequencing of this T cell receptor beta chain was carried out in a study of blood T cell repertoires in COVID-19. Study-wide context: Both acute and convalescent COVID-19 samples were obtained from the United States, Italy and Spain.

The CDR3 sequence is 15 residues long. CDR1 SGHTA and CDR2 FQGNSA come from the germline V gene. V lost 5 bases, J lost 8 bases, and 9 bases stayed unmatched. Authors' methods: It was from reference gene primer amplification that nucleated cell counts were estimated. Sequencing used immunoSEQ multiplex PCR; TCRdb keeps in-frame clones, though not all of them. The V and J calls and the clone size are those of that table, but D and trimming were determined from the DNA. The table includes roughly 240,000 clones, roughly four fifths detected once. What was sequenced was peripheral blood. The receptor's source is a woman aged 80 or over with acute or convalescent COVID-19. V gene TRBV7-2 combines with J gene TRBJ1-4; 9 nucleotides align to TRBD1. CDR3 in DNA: TGTGCCAGCAGCCCCCGGACAGGGGAGAAGGAAAAACTGTTTTTT. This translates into CASSPRTGEKEKLFF. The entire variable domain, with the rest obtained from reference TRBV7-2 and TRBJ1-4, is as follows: GAGVSQSPSNKVTEKGKDVELRCDPISGHTALYWYRQSLGQGLEFLIYFQGNSAPDKSGLPSDRFSAERTGGSVSTLTIQRTQQEDSAVYLCASSPRTGEKEKLFFGSGTQLSVL.